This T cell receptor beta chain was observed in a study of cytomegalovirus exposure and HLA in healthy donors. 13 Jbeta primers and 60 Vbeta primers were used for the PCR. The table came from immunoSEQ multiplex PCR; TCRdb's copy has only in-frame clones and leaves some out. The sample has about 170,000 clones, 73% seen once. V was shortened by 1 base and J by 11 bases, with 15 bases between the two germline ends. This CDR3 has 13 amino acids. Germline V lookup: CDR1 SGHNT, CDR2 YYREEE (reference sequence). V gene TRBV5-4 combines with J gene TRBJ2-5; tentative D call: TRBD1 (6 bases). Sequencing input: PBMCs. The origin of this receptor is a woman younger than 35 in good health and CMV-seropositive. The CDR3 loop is CASSLPGAGEQYF. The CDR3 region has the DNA TGTGCCAGCAGCTTGCCAGGGGCGGGTGAGCAGTACTTC.